The 19 T cell receptor beta chains below all came from one sample that was sequenced in a study of CD8 T cells in ankylosing spondylitis. Overall study results and limits: Typical of ankylosing spondylitis blood, it appeared, was a TCR beta motif of roughly eight highly homologous variants.

TCRdb reprocessed the 5' RACE reads with MiXCR, giving one entry per CDR3 protein. This table has approximately 540,000 distinct CDR3 sequences, roughly 12% appearing once. Their antigen targets remain unknown. The specimen was blood, either unsorted or a sorted T cell fraction (not recorded which). The receptors were sampled from a male donor with ankylosing spondylitis.

This clonotype was counted only a few times. The chain links TRBV12-3 or TRBV12-4 to TRBJ2-1; D not resolved. V gave up 7 bases and J gave up 7 bases, with 11 bases separating them. This CDR3 contains 12 residues. The CDR3 here is CASTFYRNEQFF. DNA for the CDR3: TGTGCCAGCACCTTTTACCGTAATGAGCAGTTCTTC.

This clonotype was seen more than once but under ten times. This chain joins TRBV7-9 and TRBJ2-1; D is unclear. The germline gives CDR1 SEHNR, CDR2 FQNEAQ (reference sequence). Trimming stripped 5 bases from V and 6 bases from J, with 14 bases between. The CDR3 has 14 residues. CDR3 residues: CASSPHEQPNEQFF. The DNA of the CDR3 is TGTGCCAGCAGCCCTCACGAACAACCCAATGAGCAGTTCTTC.

Worth noting for this clonotype: This clone may be a read error of a much larger clone one base away. This rearrangement joins TRBV3-1 to TRBJ1-6; D unclear. The germline V gene has CDR1 LGHDT and CDR2 YNNKEL (reference sequence). V was pared by 2 bases and J by 8 bases, with 13 bases between. The CDR3 has 15 amino acids. This chain's CDR3 is CASSQQLPGDSPLHF. The CDR3 nucleotides are TGTGCCAGCAGCCAACAACTACCCGGGGATTCACCCCTCCACTTT.

This clonotype appeared many times. The chain uses TRBV24-1 and TRBJ2-3; tentatively, D is TRBD2 (5 bases). CDR3 size: 15 residues. With 4 bases removed from V and 0 bases from J, the gap between germline ends came to 10 bases. Germline-derived CDR1 and CDR2 are KGHDR and SFDVKD. As DNA, the CDR3 is TGTGCCACCAGTGACCCGGGAACTAGCACAGATACGCAGTATTTT. Protein product: CATSDPGTSTDTQYF.

This clonotype has a count of ten or more. V usage is TRBV2 and J usage is TRBJ2-1, with D perhaps matching TRBD2 (5 bases). Germline V gives CDR1 SNHLY, CDR2 FYNNEI. The CDR3 covers 13 residues. Trimming pared 2 bases from V and 7 bases from J, leaving 9 bases between. The CDR3, as DNA: TGTGCCAGCAGTGAACAACGGGAAAATGAGCAGTTCTTC. Protein product: CASSEQRENEQFF.

This clonotype was recorded many times. The genes are TRBV12-3 or TRBV12-4 and TRBJ1-2; 9 nucleotides match TRBD1. V dropped 6 bases and J dropped 8; count of bases not matched to a gene: 13. This CDR3 is 15 amino acids long. For the CDR3, the DNA is TGTGCCAGCAGACCTCTGGGACAGGGACGAGACGGCTACACCTTC. As protein: CASRPLGQGRDGYTF.

The rearrangement joins TRBV5-1 to TRBJ2-5; no reliable D call. Germline V gives CDR1 SGHRS, CDR2 YFSETQ. The ends were cut back, 4 bases at V and 4 bases at J, with 14 bases in the middle. CDR3 length: 14 amino acids. The CDR3 reads CASSPVAVGETQYF. For the CDR3, the DNA is TGCGCCAGCAGCCCCGTCGCCGTAGGAGAGACCCAGTACTTC.

This clonotype was detected a few times. The V gene is TRBV20-1, the J gene TRBJ2-5; 9 bases line up with TRBD2. Per germline, CDR1 DFQATT and CDR2 SNEGSKA (reference sequence). The CDR3 consists of 15 residues. V shed 0 bases and J 5 bases; nucleotides not matched to a gene: 7. The CDR3 DNA is TGCAGTGCTAGAGATCTTGCGGGAGGGCTGGAGACCCAGTACTTC. Amino acid sequence: CSARDLAGGLETQYF.

A few counts support this clonotype. The chain employs TRBV10-3 and TRBJ2-3; D ambiguous. Germline CDR1 ENHRY, CDR2 SYGVKD. V dropped 4 bases and J dropped 3 bases, with 2 bases sitting between them. The CDR3 covers 11 residues. CDR3 sequence: CAISGTDTQYF. CDR3 sequence (DNA): TGTGCCATCAGTGGGACAGATACGCAGTATTTT.

This clonotype was seen only a few times. This chain connects TRBV20-1 to TRBJ2-5; D unclear. The germline V gene encodes CDR1 DFQATT and CDR2 SNEGSKA (reference sequence). This CDR3 contains 12 residues. With 5 bases removed from V and 2 bases from J, the gap between germline ends came to 9 bases. CDR3 DNA: TGCAGTGCTTTGGGGAATCAAGAGACCCAGTACTTC. Encoded protein: CSALGNQETQYF.

The rearrangement joins TRBV4-1 to TRBJ1-2; 7 bases line up with TRBD1. Germline V gene sequence: CDR1 MGHRA, CDR2 YSYEKL. The length of the CDR3 is 15 residues. V shed 0 bases and J 4 bases; nucleotides not matched to a gene: 5. The CDR3 region is CASSQETGRVYGYTF. The CDR3 nucleotides are TGCGCCAGCAGCCAAGAGACAGGGAGAGTCTATGGCTACACCTTC.

The chain combines TRBV5-1 with TRBJ2-1; D ambiguous. Trimming shortened V by 0 bases and J by 6 bases, and 13 bases separated the two germline ends. Germline CDR1 is SGHRS and CDR2 is YFSETQ. The CDR3 sequence is 15 residues long. CDR3 coding DNA: TGCGCCAGCAGCTTGGGGAGTGGGCAGTTCAATGAGCAGTTCTTC. Translating gives CASSLGSGQFNEQFF.

This sequence joins TRBV14 and TRBJ2-2; D may be TRBD1 (6 bases). Trimming left V 3 bases short and J 4 bases short, with 15 bases between. CDR1 is SGHDN and CDR2 is FVKESK in the germline V gene. This CDR3 is 16 amino acids long. CDR3 in DNA: TGTGCCAGCAGCCATCAACAGGGCCCGGGCACCGGGGAGCTGTTTTTT. Its translation: CASSHQQGPGTGELFF.

The chain is built from TRBV9 and TRBJ2-1; TRBD2 might be the D (5 bases). Germline assignment: CDR1 SGDLS and CDR2 YYNGEE. The germline V and J ends were trimmed by 0 bases and 9 bases, with 10 bases remaining between them. The CDR3 spans 13 residues. In DNA form, the CDR3 reads TGTGCCAGCAGCGTAGGGGTCGAGGGTGAGCAGTTCTTC. This codes for CASSVGVEGEQFF.

This clonotype was counted ten times or more. This chain links TRBV15 with TRBJ1-4, with 9 bases identical to TRBD1. Per the germline V gene, CDR1 is LNHNV and CDR2 is YYDKDF (reference sequence). The CDR3 length is 16 residues. V dropped 4 bases and J dropped 8; count of bases not matched to a gene: 11. In DNA form, the CDR3 reads TGTGCCACCAGCAACCCCCGGGACAGGGTTGAAGAAAAACTGTTTTTT. Amino acid sequence: CATSNPRDRVEEKLFF.

The chain has TRBV21-1 and TRBJ2-3; the listed D gene, TRBD2, was not tested against the DNA. TRBV21-1 has pseudogene status. The CDR3 sequence is 14 residues long. The CDR3 region is CASSRLEDADTQYF. DNA for the CDR3: TGTGCCAGCAGCAGACTAGAGGACGCAGATACGCAGTATTTT.

The chain combines TRBV6-1 with TRBJ1-4; no reliable D call. The CDR3 loop spans 12 amino acids. Germline CDR1 and CDR2: MNHNS and SASEGT. Between the trimmed V and J ends, which lost 6 bases and 7 bases, there was a span of 9 bases. The DNA of the CDR3 is TGTGCCAGCAGAGCTGGGCCTGAAAAACTGTTTTTT. Protein sequence: CASRAGPEKLFF.

This clonotype has a handful of counts. The chain joins TRBV7-9 to TRBJ2-5; unclear D gene. The V and J ends lost 2 bases and 0 bases respectively, with 7 bases between them. The CDR3 is 14 residues long. Germline lookup yields CDR1 SEHNR and CDR2 FQNEAQ (reference sequence). The CDR3 sequence is CASSLQVNQETQYF. In DNA, the CDR3 is TGTGCCAGCAGCTTACAGGTTAACCAAGAGACCCAGTACTTC.

V and J are TRBV12-3 or TRBV12-4 and TRBJ1-2, with TRBD1 matching 12 bases. V dropped 7 bases and J dropped 6; count of bases not matched to a gene: 15. CDR3 length: 17 amino acids. As DNA, the CDR3 is TGTGCCAGCACCAAGGGGGGGACAGGGGGCCCAGGGAATGGCTACACCTTC. Protein product: CASTKGGTGGPGNGYTF.